The T cell receptor beta chain described here comes from a study of human T cells and chemical hapten exposure. This clonotype was observed many times. TCRdb recomputed calls from the RACE reads with MiXCR, one row per CDR3 protein. The sample consists of fewer than 100,000 distinct CDR3 sequences, 10% to 15% of them appearing once. Specified time point: patch test 1, 2 weeks after DPC sensitization. Noted treatment: therapeutic diphenylcyclopropenone sensitization with weekly scalp DPC. Alopecia patients, 18 to 70 years old and DPC-suitable, served as donors. The sequence derives from a woman between 55 and 75 years old with alopecia areata. Some clones in this sample may be carry-over from other donors' samples. The source material was whole blood, sampled in connection with sensitization to the hapten diphenylcyclopropenone (DPC).

The CDR3 coding sequence is TGTGCCAGCACGGAAAGGGGTCCCCAGTACTTC. This gives the protein CASTERGPQYF. The rearrangement links TRBV6-1 to TRBJ2-5, with a possible D match to TRBD1 (5 bases). The CDR3 sequence is 11 residues long. CDR1 and CDR2 from the germline V gene are MNHNS and SASEGT. With 7 bases removed from V and 9 bases from J, the gap between germline ends came to 12 bases.